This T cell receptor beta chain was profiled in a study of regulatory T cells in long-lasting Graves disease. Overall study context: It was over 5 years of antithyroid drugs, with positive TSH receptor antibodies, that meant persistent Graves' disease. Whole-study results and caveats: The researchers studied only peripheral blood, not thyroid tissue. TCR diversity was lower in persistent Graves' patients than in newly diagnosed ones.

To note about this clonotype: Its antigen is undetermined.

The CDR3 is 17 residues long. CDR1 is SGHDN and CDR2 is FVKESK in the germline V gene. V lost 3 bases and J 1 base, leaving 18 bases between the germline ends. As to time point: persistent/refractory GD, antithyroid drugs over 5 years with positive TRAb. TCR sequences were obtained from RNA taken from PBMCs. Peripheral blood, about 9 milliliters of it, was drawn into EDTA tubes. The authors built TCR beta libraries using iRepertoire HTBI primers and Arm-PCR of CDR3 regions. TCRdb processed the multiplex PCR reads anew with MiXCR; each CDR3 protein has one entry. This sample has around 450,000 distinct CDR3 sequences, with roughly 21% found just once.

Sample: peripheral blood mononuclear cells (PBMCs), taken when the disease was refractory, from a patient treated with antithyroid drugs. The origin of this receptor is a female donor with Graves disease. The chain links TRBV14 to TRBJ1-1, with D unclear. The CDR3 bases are TGTGCCAGCAGCCACTTCCCTTGGCTGAGGAGGAACACTGAAGCTTTCTTT. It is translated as CASSHFPWLRRNTEAFF.